This TCR beta chain originates from a study of blood T cell repertoires in COVID-19. Study at large: Donors in the United States, Italy and Spain gave samples during acute or convalescent COVID-19. Sources were T cells, B-cell-depleted T cells, or PBMCs; the material itself was cDNA or gDNA.

In the authors' methods: Cell counts per sample came from amplifying reference gene primers. The assay was immunoSEQ multiplex PCR, and TCRdb's table has in-frame clones only and misses some. Clone size and V and J calls were adopted from that table, with D and trimming inferred from the DNA. Among roughly 43,000 clones, around 70% were seen once, and the ten largest hold 6.2%. This receptor was taken from an elderly man with acute or convalescent COVID-19. The sequenced material came from peripheral blood.

The CDR3 coding sequence is TGTGCCAGCAGTAGGGCAGGGTTCCACGAGCAGTACTTC. Translation: CASSRAGFHEQYF. This chain connects TRBV12-3 or TRBV12-4 to TRBJ2-7, with D perhaps matching TRBD1 (5 bases). Deletions cut 5 bases from V and 5 bases from J, with 13 bases between. The CDR3 is 13 residues long.